Below are 25 T cell receptor beta chains sequenced from a single sample in a study of T cell changes during pregnancy in multiple sclerosis. TCRdb's table, derived via immunoSEQ multiplex PCR, lists solely in-frame clones and lacks some. The table has roughly 46,000 clones, almost 95% seen once; the top ten hold roughly 2.3%. The sequenced sample was peripheral blood, obtained in the third trimester of pregnancy. The receptors here all came from a female donor with multiple sclerosis, enrolled in a pregnancy study.

The sample holds a few counts of this clone. V is TRBV13 and J is TRBJ2-6, with a possible D match to TRBD2 (5 bases). V was clipped by 4 bases and J by 0 bases, with 13 bases between them. The germline CDR1 and CDR2 sequences are PRHDT and FYEKMQ (reference sequence). The CDR3 extends over 17 amino acids. CDR3 sequence reads: CASSWRQHYSGANVLTF. The CDR3 nucleotides are TGTGCCAGCAGCTGGAGGCAGCACTACTCTGGGGCCAACGTCCTGACTTTC.

This chain uses TRBV9 with TRBJ2-3; 9 nucleotides agree with TRBD2. Per the germline V gene, CDR1 is SGDLS and CDR2 is YYNGEE. The V and J ends lost 4 bases and 0 bases, in that order; junction bases with no gene match: 9. This CDR3 contains 17 residues. CDR3 in DNA: TGTGCCAGCAGCCCCAATAGCGGGGGCTCTAGCACAGATACGCAGTATTTT. Encoded protein: CASSPNSGGSSTDTQYF.

V usage is TRBV6-4 and J usage is TRBJ2-1; 8 nucleotides match TRBD2. Trimming cost V 4 bases and J 4 bases; bases outside gene matches: 18. Looked up from germline, CDR1 is MRHNA and CDR2 is SNTAGT. The CDR3 loop spans 19 amino acids. The DNA for the CDR3 is TGTGCCAGCAGTGGGGAACGACTTGTTAGCGGGATATCGTACAATGAGCAGTTCTTC. Translating gives CASSGERLVSGISYNEQFF.

This clone has only one observation. The rearrangement joins TRBV15 to TRBJ1-1; a weak D match, TRBD1 (6 bases). Trimming shortened V by 0 bases and J by 6 bases, and 17 bases separated the two germline ends. There are 16 residues in the CDR3. Germline V CDR1 and CDR2: LNHNV, YYDKDF (reference sequence). CDR3 amino acids: CATSRDLRTVKAEAFF. The CDR3 DNA is TGTGCCACCAGCAGAGATCTGCGGACAGTAAAGGCTGAAGCTTTCTTT.

The chain is built from TRBV4-3 and TRBJ2-2; 9 positions match TRBD2. CDR1 LGHNA and CDR2 YSLEER come from the germline V gene. J was trimmed by 7 bases and V by 1 base; bases with no gene match: 7. The CDR3 sequence is 16 residues long. This chain's CDR3 is CASSQVSGSGGGELFF. The CDR3 DNA is TGCGCCAGCAGCCAAGTTAGCGGGAGCGGTGGCGGGGAGCTGTTTTTT.

V is TRBV9 and J is TRBJ1-5; D may be TRBD1 (5 bases). Germline CDR1 SGDLS, CDR2 YYNGEE. The CDR3 extends over 14 amino acids. V lost 3 bases, J lost 7 bases, and 14 bases lay in between. CDR3 nucleotides: TGTGCCAGCAGCGGGGGGGGTGATGGACAGCCCCAGCATTTT. Translating it yields CASSGGGDGQPQHF. The full variable domain, rest sourced from reference TRBV9 and TRBJ1-5, is DSGVTQTPKHLITATGQRVTLRCSPRSGDLSVYWYQQSLDQGLQFLIQYYNGEERAKGNILERFSAQQFPDLHSELNLSSLELGDSALYFCASSGGGDGQPQHFGDGTRLSIL.

This clone has only a few counts. The chain is built from TRBV19 and TRBJ1-4, with 8 bases lining up with TRBD1. Germline V gene lookup returns CDR1 LNHDA and CDR2 SQIVND (reference sequence). The ends lost 4 bases at V and 0 bases at J; junction bases unmatched: 4. This CDR3 is built from 16 residues. The DNA of the CDR3 is TGTGCCAGTAGTAACGACAGGGGATCAACTAATGAAAAACTGTTTTTT. Translation gives CASSNDRGSTNEKLFF.

The V gene is TRBV2, the J gene TRBJ1-1; 8 bases fit TRBD1. This CDR3 comprises 13 residues. Trimming at V came to 6 bases and at J to 6 bases, leaving 6 bases not matched to a gene. CDR1 is SNHLY and CDR2 is FYNNEI in the germline V gene. The CDR3 here is CASRDRDISEAFF. CDR3 DNA: TGTGCCAGCAGGGACAGGGACATTTCTGAAGCTTTCTTT.

This chain connects TRBV15 to TRBJ1-2; D possibly corresponds to TRBD1 (5 bases). Trimming removed 8 bases at V and 3 bases at J, with 13 bases between. Germline V CDR1 and CDR2: LNHNV, YYDKDF (reference sequence). The CDR3 consists of 13 residues. The CDR3 DNA sequence: TGTGCCACCCAACCAGGGAGGGACTATGGCTACACCTTC. This translates into CATQPGRDYGYTF. Based on the CDR3 plus reference TRBV15 and TRBJ1-2, the full variable domain is DAMVIQNPRYQVTQFGKPVTLSCSQTLNHNVMYWYQQKSSQAPKLLFHYYDKDFNNEADTPDNFQSRRPNTSFCFLDIRSPGLGDTAMYLCATQPGRDYGYTFGSGTRLTVV.

V is TRBV19 and J is TRBJ2-7; D might be TRBD2 (6 bases). Germline values: CDR1 LNHDA, CDR2 SQIVND (reference sequence). The germline V and J ends were trimmed by 7 bases and 5 bases, with 15 bases remaining between them. CDR3 length: 13 residues. CDR3 amino acids: CASTQWGDDEQYF. CDR3 sequence (DNA): TGTGCCAGTACCCAATGGGGGGACGACGAGCAGTACTTC.

The chain uses TRBV28 and TRBJ2-1; 7 bases match TRBD2. The germline CDR1 and CDR2 sequences are MDHEN and SYDVKM. V lost 3 bases and J lost 7; bases outside the gene matches: 18. This CDR3 contains 18 residues. DNA for the CDR3: TGTGCCAGCAGTTTGCCGGGAGGTCGAGGTCAGTTTGAGAATGAGCAGTTCTTC. Its protein product is CASSLPGGRGQFENEQFF. Combining the CDR3 with reference TRBV28 and TRBJ2-1 gives the whole variable domain DVKVTQSSRYLVKRTGEKVFLECVQDMDHENMFWYRQDPGLGLRLIYFSYDVKMKEKGDIPEGYSVSREKKERFSLILESASTNQTSMYLCASSLPGGRGQFENEQFFGPGTRLTVL.

The chain has TRBV14 and TRBJ2-2; TRBD2 agrees at 14 bases. Germline CDR1 and CDR2: SGHDN and FVKESK. There are 18 residues in the CDR3. V dropped 2 bases and J dropped 2; count of bases not matched to a gene: 4. The CDR3: CASSQRLAGGANTGELFF. The CDR3 region has the DNA TGTGCCAGCAGCCAACGACTAGCGGGAGGGGCAAACACCGGGGAGCTGTTTTTT. Variable domain in full (rest from reference TRBV14 and TRBJ2-2): EAGVTQFPSHSVIEKGQTVTLRCDPISGHDNLYWYRRVMGKEIKFLLHFVKESKQDESGMPNNRFLAERTGGTYSTLKVQPAELEDSGVYFCASSQRLAGGANTGELFFGEGSRLTVL.

This sequence joins TRBV4-1 and TRBJ1-2, with D possibly being TRBD1 (5 bases). Trimming shortened V by 0 bases and J by 8 bases, and 13 bases separated the two germline ends. The CDR3 extends over 14 amino acids. Germline values: CDR1 MGHRA, CDR2 YSYEKL. The DNA of the CDR3 is TGCGCCAGCAGCCAAGATTCAGGGAAGCAGGGCTACACCTTC. Residues: CASSQDSGKQGYTF.

This chain links TRBV19 with TRBJ2-3; D might be TRBD1 (5 bases). In germline, CDR1 is LNHDA, CDR2 SQIVND (reference sequence). The CDR3 sequence is 11 residues long. V shed 4 bases and J shed 14 bases, with 13 bases lying between them. The chain's CDR3 is CASSSEQVPYF. The DNA for the CDR3 is TGTGCCAGTAGTAGTGAACAGGTCCCGTATTTT.

The chain joins TRBV9 to TRBJ2-1; TRBD2 might be the D (6 bases). This CDR3 region has 16 residues. Germline V gene data show CDR1 as SGDLS and CDR2 as YYNGEE. The V and J ends lost 0 bases and 10 bases respectively, with 20 bases between them. CDR3 in DNA: TGTGCCAGCAGCGTAGGTGGGACTGCCCAACTGGTAGAGCAGTTCTTC. It specifies CASSVGGTAQLVEQFF.

V is TRBV20-1 and J is TRBJ1-1; no clear D gene. The germline V gene has CDR1 DFQATT and CDR2 SNEGSKA (reference sequence). Trimming pared 3 bases from V and 3 bases from J, leaving 2 bases between. There are 10 residues in the CDR3. The CDR3 DNA reads as TGCAGTGCTAGCTACACTGAAGCTTTCTTT. It specifies CSASYTEAFF.

The chain carries TRBV4-1 and TRBJ2-7; 7 bases align to TRBD2. Trimming at V came to 1 base and at J to 2 bases, leaving 5 bases not matched to a gene. Germline CDR1 is MGHRA and CDR2 is YSYEKL. The length of the CDR3 is 15 residues. The CDR3 sequence: CASSQVWGGPYEQYF. The CDR3 DNA reads as TGCGCCAGCAGCCAAGTTTGGGGGGGTCCCTACGAGCAGTACTTC.

This rearrangement joins TRBV6-5 to TRBJ1-2; D is possibly TRBD1 (6 bases). CDR3 length equals 15 residues. The V end lost 3 bases, the J end lost 5 bases, and 16 bases lay between the germline ends. Germline V gene sequence: CDR1 MNHEY, CDR2 SVGAGI. CDR3 amino acids: CASSYSQGFEYGYTF. The DNA for the CDR3 is TGTGCCAGCAGTTATAGCCAGGGGTTCGAGTATGGCTACACCTTC.

This sequence joins TRBV5-1 and TRBJ2-1, with TRBD2 matching 8 bases. CDR1 and CDR2 from the germline V gene are SGHRS and YFSETQ. The CDR3 runs 15 residues. V lost 3 bases and J lost 3; bases outside the gene matches: 5. The CDR3 protein is CASSSSGTSYNEQFF. The CDR3 nucleotides read TGCGCCAGCAGCTCCTCCGGGACTAGCTACAATGAGCAGTTCTTC.

The chain uses TRBV7-9 and TRBJ2-3; D is unclear. The CDR3 spans 13 residues. V gave up 5 bases and J gave up 1 base, with 7 bases separating them. The germline gives CDR1 SEHNR, CDR2 FQNEAQ (reference sequence). The CDR3, as DNA: TGTGCCAGCAGCGAAACTCGCACAGATACGCAGTATTTT. It encodes CASSETRTDTQYF.

This sequence joins TRBV7-2 and TRBJ2-7, with TRBD2 identical over 7 bases. The CDR3 is made up of 13 amino acids. Trimming cost V 5 bases and J 2 bases; bases outside gene matches: 3. Germline V lookup: CDR1 SGHTA, CDR2 FQGNSA. The CDR3 reads CASSTLAAYEQYF. The CDR3 DNA sequence: TGTGCCAGCAGCACCCTAGCGGCCTACGAGCAGTACTTC. Complete variable domain (other parts from reference TRBV7-2 and TRBJ2-7): GAGVSQSPSNKVTEKGKDVELRCDPISGHTALYWYRQSLGQGLEFLIYFQGNSAPDKSGLPSDRFSAERTGGSVSTLTIQRTQQEDSAVYLCASSTLAAYEQYFGPGTRLTVT.

The rearrangement joins TRBV18 to TRBJ1-5; possibly TRBD1 for D (5 bases). V lost 4 bases, J lost 6 bases, and 22 bases lay in between. CDR3 length equals 17 residues. Germline CDR1 KGHSH, CDR2 LQKENI. CDR3 sequence (DNA): TGTGCCAGCTCACGACTTGAGACAGCTAAAACAGGTCAGCCCCAGCATTTT. Its protein is CASSRLETAKTGQPQHF.

This sequence joins TRBV7-9 and TRBJ1-4; a possible D gene is TRBD1 (5 bases). This CDR3 spans 15 amino acids. Trimming left V 1 base short and J 4 bases short, with 10 bases between. The germline gives CDR1 SEHNR, CDR2 FQNEAQ (reference sequence). The CDR3 bases are TGTGCCAGCAGCTTAGGTCAGGGTGTTAATGAAAAACTGTTTTTT. Protein sequence: CASSLGQGVNEKLFF.

The rearrangement joins TRBV7-2 to TRBJ1-5; 7 bases are shared with TRBD1. This CDR3 contains 14 residues. V shed 5 bases and J 6 bases; nucleotides not matched to a gene: 7. Germline-derived CDR1 and CDR2 are SGHTA and FQGNSA. CDR3 DNA sequence: TGTGCCAGCAGCACACAGGGGTTAGGTCAGCCCCAGCATTTT. It is translated as CASSTQGLGQPQHF.

This clone has a single count. The CDR3 DNA sequence: TGTGCCAGCAAAGCCAGCGGGACTCCCAGCACAACCGGGGAGCTGTTTTTT. Encoded protein: CASKASGTPSTTGELFF. The V gene is TRBV7-6, the J gene TRBJ2-2; 7 bases map to TRBD2. The junction had 16 bases not matched to a gene; V was cut back by 7 bases and J by 5 bases. In germline, CDR1 is SGHVS, CDR2 FNYEAQ. CDR3 length: 17 residues. Full variable domain (remainder filled in from reference TRBV7-6 and TRBJ2-2): GAGVSQSPRYKVTKRGQDVALRCDPISGHVSLYWYRQALGQGPEFLTYFNYEAQQDKSGLPNDRFSAERPEGSISTLTIQRTEQRDSAMYRCASKASGTPSTTGELFFGEGSRLTVL.